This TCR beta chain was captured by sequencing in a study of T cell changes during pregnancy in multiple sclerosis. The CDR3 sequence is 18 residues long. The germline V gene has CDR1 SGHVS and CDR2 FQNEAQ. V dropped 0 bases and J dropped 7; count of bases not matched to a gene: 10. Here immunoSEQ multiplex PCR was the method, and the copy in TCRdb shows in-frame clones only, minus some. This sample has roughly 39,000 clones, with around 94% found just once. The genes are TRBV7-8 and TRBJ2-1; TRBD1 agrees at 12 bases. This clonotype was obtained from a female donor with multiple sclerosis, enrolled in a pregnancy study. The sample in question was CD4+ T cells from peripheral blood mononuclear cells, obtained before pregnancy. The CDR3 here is CASSLAGYGTGGKNEQFF. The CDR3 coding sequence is TGTGCCAGCAGCTTAGCAGGGTACGGGACAGGGGGCAAAAATGAGCAGTTCTTC. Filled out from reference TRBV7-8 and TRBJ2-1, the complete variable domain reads GAGVSQSPRYKVAKRGQDVALRCDPISGHVSLFWYQQALGQGPEFLTYFQNEAQLDKSGLPSDRFFAERPEGSVSTLKIQRTQQEDSAVYLCASSLAGYGTGGKNEQFFGPGTRLTVL.